What follows are 28 T cell receptor beta chains derived from one specimen sequenced in a study of blood T cell repertoires in COVID-19. Measured with immunoSEQ multiplex PCR; TCRdb has only the in-frame clones, and not every one. Among approximately 150,000 clones listed, roughly 80% were seen once. Sequencing input: PBMCs or T cells enriched from blood (not recorded which). Every receptor here comes from a middle-aged man with acute COVID-19.

This chain uses TRBV29-1 with TRBJ2-3; possibly TRBD2 for D (6 bases). The CDR3 is made up of 15 amino acids. Trimming took off 7 bases at V and 3 bases at J, with 20 bases between the two ends. The germline gives CDR1 SQVTM, CDR2 ANQGSEA. CDR3 in DNA: TGCAGCGCCGGGCGTTTGGCGGGATGGACAGATACGCAGTATTTT. The encoded protein is CSAGRLAGWTDTQYF.

This clone was counted only a few times. This rearrangement joins TRBV9 to TRBJ1-5; D is undetermined. CDR1 SGDLS and CDR2 YYNGEE come from the germline V gene. The CDR3 totals 14 residues. V was cut by 4 bases and J by 0 bases, with 8 bases left in between. CDR3 region: CASSLTDSNQPQHF. Here the CDR3 DNA reads TGTGCCAGCAGCCTTACAGATAGCAATCAGCCCCAGCATTTT.

This sequence joins TRBV28 and TRBJ1-3; TRBD1 might be the D (5 bases). Germline CDR1 is MDHEN and CDR2 is SYDVKM. This CDR3 is built from 14 residues. V gave up 5 bases and J gave up 2 bases, with 10 bases separating them. CDR3 bases: TGTGCCAGCAGTGGGGAGGGGACTGGAAACACCATATATTTT. It is translated as CASSGEGTGNTIYF.

The rearrangement joins TRBV19 to TRBJ2-5; 10 bases map to TRBD2. This CDR3 has 15 residues. Germline lookup yields CDR1 LNHDA and CDR2 SQIVND (reference sequence). Trimming removed 5 bases from V and 6 bases from J; junction bases left unmatched: 9. The CDR3 reads CASSPQDSGGQTQYF. The CDR3 DNA sequence: TGTGCCAGTAGTCCTCAGGATAGCGGGGGGCAGACCCAGTACTTC.

The rearrangement links TRBV11-2 to TRBJ2-3; D might be TRBD1 (6 bases). The CDR3 length is 16 residues. V dropped 3 bases and J dropped 3 bases, with 16 bases sitting between them. The germline V gene has CDR1 SGHAT and CDR2 FQNNGV. CDR3: CASSFDGSGVTDTQYF. The CDR3 DNA reads as TGTGCCAGCAGCTTCGACGGTTCAGGGGTTACAGATACGCAGTATTTT. Drawing the rest from reference TRBV11-2 and TRBJ2-3, the complete variable domain is EAGVAQSPRYKIIEKRQSVAFWCNPISGHATLYWYQQILGQGPKLLIQFQNNGVVDDSQLPKDRFSAERLKGVDSTLKIQPAKLEDSAVYLCASSFDGSGVTDTQYFGPGTRLTVL.

The chain joins TRBV3-1 (or the pseudogene TRBV3-2) to TRBJ2-7, with 9 bases that match TRBD2. This CDR3 is 15 amino acids long. Germline V gene lookup returns CDR1 LGHDT and CDR2 YNNKEL (reference sequence). The J segment lost 6 bases and the V segment lost 0 bases, leaving 6 bases of the junction unmatched. The CDR3 sequence: CASSQEYSGGSEQYF. The CDR3 DNA follows: TGTGCCAGCAGCCAAGAGTACAGCGGGGGGTCCGAGCAGTACTTC.

The chain recombines TRBV19 with TRBJ1-5; TRBD1 is a possible D gene (5 bases). The CDR3 spans 13 residues. Trimming removed 3 bases at V and 5 bases at J, with 8 bases between. Germline CDR1 reads LNHDA; CDR2 reads SQIVND (reference sequence). DNA for the CDR3: TGTGCCAGTAGTATGGGGGGACATCAGCCCCAGCATTTT. Protein: CASSMGGHQPQHF.

The gene calls are TRBV20-1 and TRBJ1-3, with D possibly matching TRBD1 (6 bases). The V gene's germline CDR1 is DFQATT and CDR2 SNEGSKA (reference sequence). The V gene lost 3 bases and the J gene lost 4 bases, with 16 bases spanning the gap. The CDR3 has 15 amino acids. In DNA form, the CDR3 reads TGCAGTGCTAGTTTGGAGGCAGGGGCCGGAAACACCATATATTTT. Translated: CSASLEAGAGNTIYF.

This clone was counted a few times. The V and J genes are TRBV7-9 and TRBJ2-1; 9 bases are a match to TRBD2. Germline V gene data show CDR1 as SEHNR and CDR2 as FQNEAQ (reference sequence). Germline trimming cut 1 base from V and 5 bases from J; bases unmatched to any gene: 3. CDR3 length: 15 residues. The CDR3 spells CASSLGASGDNEQFF. In DNA, the CDR3 is TGTGCCAGCAGCTTAGGCGCTAGCGGGGACAATGAGCAGTTCTTC. The full variable domain, rest sourced from reference TRBV7-9 and TRBJ2-1, is DTGVSQNPRHKITKRGQNVTFRCDPISEHNRLYWYRQTLGQGPEFLTYFQNEAQLEKSRLLSDRFSAERPKGSFSTLEIQRTEQGDSAMYLCASSLGASGDNEQFFGPGTRLTVL.

The V and J genes are TRBV7-8 and TRBJ1-1; D unclear. Germline V CDR1 and CDR2: SGHVS, FQNEAQ. Trimming stripped 2 bases from V and 5 bases from J, with 12 bases between. The CDR3 covers 14 residues. The CDR3 protein is CASSLPQPGTEAFF. The CDR3 DNA reads TGTGCCAGCAGCTTACCCCAACCGGGAACTGAAGCTTTCTTT. The full variable domain, its missing parts supplied by reference TRBV7-8 and TRBJ1-1, is GAGVSQSPRYKVAKRGQDVALRCDPISGHVSLFWYQQALGQGPEFLTYFQNEAQLDKSGLPSDRFFAERPEGSVSTLKIQRTQQEDSAVYLCASSLPQPGTEAFFGQGTRLTVV.

The chain is built from TRBV29-1 and TRBJ2-3; D ambiguous. The CDR3 loop spans 14 amino acids. CDR1 is SQVTM, CDR2 ANQGSEA, per germline. V shed 1 base and J shed 4 bases, with 12 bases lying between them. As DNA, the CDR3 is TGCAGCGTTGAAGGGAGCCGTTATTCAGATACGCAGTATTTT. This encodes CSVEGSRYSDTQYF.

The chain combines TRBV7-3 with TRBJ2-2; weak D call: TRBD1 (7 bases). Looked up from germline, CDR1 is SGHTA and CDR2 is FQGTGA. Trimming took 1 base from V and 3 from J, leaving 21 bases between them. The CDR3 loop spans 19 amino acids. The CDR3 DNA reads TGTGCCAGCAGCTTAATCCCGACAGGGCTGGAGGGTCACACCGGGGAGCTGTTTTTT. Amino acids: CASSLIPTGLEGHTGELFF.

This clone was recorded once. The CDR3 nucleotides are TGCGCCAGCAGCTTGGATCAGGCAGGCTATGGCTACACCTTC. Translated: CASSLDQAGYGYTF. The rearrangement joins TRBV5-1 to TRBJ1-2; D unclear. The CDR3 sequence is 14 residues long. V lost 0 bases to trimming and J lost 4 bases, with 10 bases between them. CDR1 and CDR2 (germline): SGHRS, YFSETQ.

This rearrangement joins TRBV9 to TRBJ1-5, with 10 positions matching TRBD1. Losses at the gene ends were 4 bases for V and 7 bases for J; bases not matched to a gene: 5. The germline V gene has CDR1 SGDLS and CDR2 YYNGEE. This CDR3 has 14 residues. The chain's CDR3 is CASSPDRGEQPQHF. The CDR3 DNA sequence: TGTGCCAGCAGCCCGGACAGGGGGGAACAGCCCCAGCATTTT.

This chain links TRBV28 with TRBJ1-2; 8 nucleotides line up with TRBD1. Trimming cost V 5 bases and J 8 bases; bases outside gene matches: 4. The CDR3 extends over 12 amino acids. CDR1 is MDHEN, CDR2 SYDVKM, per germline. CDR3 in DNA: TGTGCCAGCAGTCGGACAGGGCGGGGCTACACCTTC. As protein: CASSRTGRGYTF.

The chain links TRBV29-1 to TRBJ2-3, with a weak D call TRBD2 (5 bases). The length of the CDR3 is 13 residues. Trimming stripped 3 bases from V and 2 bases from J, with 9 bases between. Germline V gene lookup returns CDR1 SQVTM and CDR2 ANQGSEA. The CDR3 loop reads CSVDRGPTDTQYF. Written as DNA, the CDR3 is TGCAGCGTTGACCGGGGTCCCACAGATACGCAGTATTTT.

The rearrangement links TRBV5-1 to TRBJ2-2; a weak D match, TRBD1 (6 bases). CDR3 length: 15 amino acids. Trimming left V 1 base short and J 7 bases short, with 14 bases between. CDR1 is SGHRS and CDR2 is YFSETQ in the germline V gene. CDR3 in amino acids: CASSLPRTEGGELFF. The CDR3 nucleotides are TGCGCCAGCAGCTTGCCCCGGACAGAGGGCGGGGAGCTGTTTTTT. Complete variable domain (other parts from reference TRBV5-1 and TRBJ2-2): KAGVTQTPRYLIKTRGQQVTLSCSPISGHRSVSWYQQTPGQGLQFLFEYFSETQRNKGNFPGRFSGRQFSNSRSEMNVSTLELGDSALYLCASSLPRTEGGELFFGEGSRLTVL.

This chain uses TRBV11-3 with TRBJ2-2, with 10 bases lining up with TRBD1. Germline CDR1 reads SGHNT; CDR2 reads YENEEA. Unmatched junction bases numbered 15, after V lost 5 bases and J lost 0 bases. This CDR3 comprises 20 residues. CDR3 loop: CASSPYPRTGGFANTGELFF. The CDR3 DNA is TGTGCCAGCAGCCCTTACCCCCGGACAGGGGGATTCGCGAACACCGGGGAGCTGTTTTTT. Combining the CDR3 with reference TRBV11-3 and TRBJ2-2 gives the whole variable domain EAGVVQSPRYKIIEKKQPVAFWCNPISGHNTLYWYLQNLGQGPELLIRYENEEAVDDSQLPKDRFSAERLKGVDSTLKIQPAELGDSAVYLCASSPYPRTGGFANTGELFFGEGSRLTVL.

The CDR3 sequence is CASSIDDSTTQYF. CDR3 DNA: TGTGCCAGTAGTATAGATGACTCAACGACCCAGTACTTC. The chain joins TRBV19 to TRBJ2-5; no definite D call. This CDR3 comprises 13 residues. V lost 0 bases, J lost 7 bases, and 9 bases lay in between. Germline V gene lookup returns CDR1 LNHDA and CDR2 SQIVND (reference sequence).

This rearrangement joins TRBV2 to TRBJ2-3, with D perhaps matching TRBD1 (6 bases). The germline V and J ends were trimmed by 0 bases and 5 bases, with 18 bases remaining between them. The CDR3 has 17 amino acids. In germline, CDR1 is SNHLY, CDR2 FYNNEI. CDR3 in DNA: TGTGCCAGCAGTGAAGCGCTTCGGGCAGGGGTGGAAGATACGCAGTATTTT. Translating gives CASSEALRAGVEDTQYF.

The chain carries TRBV25-1 and TRBJ1-4; D is undetermined. The V end was cut by 4 bases, the J end by 8 bases, with 17 bases between. Germline loops: CDR1 MGHDK, CDR2 SYGVNS. The CDR3 extends over 15 amino acids. The CDR3 loop reads CASSASGVAGEKLFF. The DNA of the CDR3 is TGTGCCAGCAGTGCCAGTGGAGTGGCTGGAGAAAAACTGTTTTTT.

Only one count was recorded for this clone. A junction boundary mismatches the germline segment, possibly from a read error. The gene calls are TRBV3-1 (or the pseudogene TRBV3-2) and TRBJ2-7; 8 nucleotides agree with TRBD2. Germline CDR1 and CDR2: LGHDT and YNNKEL (reference sequence). The CDR3 runs to 15 residues. Here the CDR3 reads CARSHGGGTSYEQYF. For the CDR3, the DNA is TGTGCCCGCAGCCACGGGGGGGGGACCTCCTACGAGCAGTACTTC.

This clone was recorded once. The V call is TRBV12-3 or TRBV12-4, the J call TRBJ1-1, with D possibly TRBD1 on 6 matching bases. There are 13 residues in the CDR3. V lost 3 bases and J lost 3, with 8 bases in between. In DNA, the CDR3 is TGTGCCAGCAGTTTTACAGGGTACACTGAAGCTTTCTTT. Amino acids: CASSFTGYTEAFF.

V and J are TRBV11-1 and TRBJ2-1; 8 nucleotides agree with TRBD1. The CDR3 runs 15 residues. From germline, CDR1 is SGHAT and CDR2 FQDESV (reference sequence). The junction had 6 bases not matched to a gene; V was cut back by 5 bases and J by 3 bases. CDR3 nucleotides: TGTGCCAGCAGCCCAGGGACAGGTAGCTACAATGAGCAGTTCTTC. Protein product: CASSPGTGSYNEQFF. Full variable domain (rest looked up from reference TRBV11-1 and TRBJ2-1): EAEVAQSPRYKITEKSQAVAFWCDPISGHATLYWYRQILGQGPELLVQFQDESVVDDSQLPKDRFSAERLKGVDSTLKIQPAELGDSAMYLCASSPGTGSYNEQFFGPGTRLTVL.

The J gene is TRBJ1-1, the V gene TRBV29-1; the D is unclear. Per the germline V gene, CDR1 is SQVTM and CDR2 is ANQGSEA. V dropped 4 bases and J dropped 2 bases, with 8 bases sitting between them. The length of the CDR3 is 12 residues. The CDR3 reads CSVVTANTEAFF. The CDR3 DNA reads TGCAGCGTTGTTACAGCCAACACTGAAGCTTTCTTT.

In regard to this clone: This specimen includes other DNA sequences encoding the same CDR3. Here the CDR3 DNA reads TGCGCCAGCAGCTTGGGACAGGGGCAAGAGACCCAGTACTTC. It codes for CASSLGQGQETQYF. The rearrangement uses TRBV5-1 and TRBJ2-5; 8 bases are a match to TRBD1. Germline CDR1 reads SGHRS; CDR2 reads YFSETQ. This CDR3 comprises 14 residues. The J segment lost 2 bases and the V segment lost 0 bases, leaving 0 bases of the junction unmatched. Based on the CDR3 plus reference TRBV5-1 and TRBJ2-5, the full variable domain is KAGVTQTPRYLIKTRGQQVTLSCSPISGHRSVSWYQQTPGQGLQFLFEYFSETQRNKGNFPGRFSGRQFSNSRSEMNVSTLELGDSALYLCASSLGQGQETQYFGPGTRLLVL.

V and J are TRBV7-8 and TRBJ2-7, with a tentative D call TRBD1 (6 bases). This CDR3 is built from 14 residues. Germline loops: CDR1 SGHVS, CDR2 FQNEAQ. The V end was cut by 6 bases, the J end by 2 bases, with 14 bases between. CDR3 in amino acids: CASSPSGGPYEQYF. The CDR3 DNA follows: TGTGCCAGCAGTCCTAGTGGGGGCCCCTACGAGCAGTACTTC. Full variable domain (missing parts from reference TRBV7-8 and TRBJ2-7): GAGVSQSPRYKVAKRGQDVALRCDPISGHVSLFWYQQALGQGPEFLTYFQNEAQLDKSGLPSDRFFAERPEGSVSTLKIQRTQQEDSAVYLCASSPSGGPYEQYFGPGTRLTVT.

The chain carries TRBV5-1 and TRBJ2-7; D uncertain. Germline V CDR1 and CDR2: SGHRS, YFSETQ. This CDR3 spans 16 amino acids. Trimming took 4 bases from V and 0 from J, leaving 17 bases between them. CDR3 nucleotide sequence: TGCGCCAGCAGCCTCCCAACCGGGTCAAGCTCCTACGAGCAGTACTTC. Amino acid sequence: CASSLPTGSSSYEQYF.